The clone carrying this T cell receptor beta chain was observed a handful of times. Its target is not known. The data originate from a study of identical twins. Study results and limitations: For out-of-frame alpha sequences shared by twins, low generation probability was in excess. The models systematically underestimated how much out-of-frame TCR alpha was shared in monozygotic twins. Conclusions leaned on cross-sectional statistical analysis and did not track the same donors over time.

TCRdb fed the 5' RACE reads into MiXCR, producing one record per CDR3 protein. The table records about 240,000 distinct CDR3 sequences, 10% of them present only once. After removal of 6 bases from V and 8 bases from J, the junction contained 7 bases not matched to a gene. Germline assignment: CDR1 MNHNS and CDR2 SASEGT. The CDR3 spans 14 residues. This TCR was sampled from a man in his fifties in good health. The chain combines TRBV6-1 with TRBJ1-2, with TRBD1 matching over 12 bases. The specimen was memory T cells sorted from blood. DNA for the CDR3: TGTGCCAGCAGGCAGGGGACAGGGGGCGCAGGCTACACCTTC. This sequence encodes CASRQGTGGAGYTF.